The sequence of this T cell receptor beta chain was determined in a study of shared clonotypes between healthy human individuals. Study details: Three plates were used per donor for CD4 naive, three for CD4 memory, two for CD8 naive and one for CD8 memory. Study conclusions and caveats: Even with large depth, rarefaction showed that sorted-subset sequencing was incomplete.

This clone has only a few counts. The target antigen is unknown. Other DNA variants within this sample encode the same CDR3. The trim removed 3 bases at V and 0 bases at J, leaving 2 bases unmatched. CDR3 length equals 14 residues. Germline CDR1 reads SEHNR; CDR2 reads FQNEAQ (reference sequence). Sorted subsets were amplified in replicate PCRs using approximately 0.2 ug DNA, approximately 30,000 T cell genomes. The data were produced by immunoSEQ multiplex PCR, yet TCRdb's version contains in-frame clones alone and is incomplete. The repertoire includes fewer than 1.8 million clones, about 98.5% of them detected once, and around 0.38% sits in the top ten. The investigators split CD4+ cells into a CD45RA+ naive subset and a CD45RA-negative memory subset.

The receptor comes from a man aged 25-45 years in good health. Sequenced input: naive CD4+ T cells sorted from blood. Described subset: CD45RA+ positively selected. V usage is TRBV7-9 and J usage is TRBJ2-7; 7 bases fit TRBD2. The CDR3 protein is CASSFGGSSYEQYF. CDR3 DNA: TGTGCCAGCAGCTTTGGCGGGAGCTCCTACGAGCAGTACTTC.